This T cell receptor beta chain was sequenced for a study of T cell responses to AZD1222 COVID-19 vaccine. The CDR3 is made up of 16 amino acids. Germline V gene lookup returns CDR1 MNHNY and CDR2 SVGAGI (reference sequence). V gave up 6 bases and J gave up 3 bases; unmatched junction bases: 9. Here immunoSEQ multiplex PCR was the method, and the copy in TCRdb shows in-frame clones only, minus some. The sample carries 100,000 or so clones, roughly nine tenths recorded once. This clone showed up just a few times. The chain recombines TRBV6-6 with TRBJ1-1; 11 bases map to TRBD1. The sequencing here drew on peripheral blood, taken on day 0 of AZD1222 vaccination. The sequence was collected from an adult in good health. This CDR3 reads CASSKGQGVLYTEAFF. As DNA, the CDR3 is TGTGCCAGCAGCAAGGGACAGGGGGTGTTGTACACTGAAGCTTTCTTT.